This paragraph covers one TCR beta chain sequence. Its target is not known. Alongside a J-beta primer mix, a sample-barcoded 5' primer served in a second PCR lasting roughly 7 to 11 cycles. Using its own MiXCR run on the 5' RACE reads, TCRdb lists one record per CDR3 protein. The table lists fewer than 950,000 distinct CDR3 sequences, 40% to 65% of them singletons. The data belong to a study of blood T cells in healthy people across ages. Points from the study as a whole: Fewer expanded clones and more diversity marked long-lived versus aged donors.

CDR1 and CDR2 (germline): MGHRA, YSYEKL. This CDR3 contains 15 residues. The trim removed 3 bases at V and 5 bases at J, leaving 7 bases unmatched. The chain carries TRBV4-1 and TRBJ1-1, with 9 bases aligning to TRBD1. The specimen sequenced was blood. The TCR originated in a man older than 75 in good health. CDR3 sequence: CASSQPGQGRTEAFF. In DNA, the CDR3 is TGCGCCAGCAGCCAGCCCGGACAGGGGAGGACTGAAGCTTTCTTT.